These 5 T cell receptor beta chains came from one sample sequenced in a study of blood T cell repertoires in COVID-19. Generated by immunoSEQ multiplex PCR, the TCRdb table keeps only in-frame clones and is missing some. This sample carries 350,000 or so clones, roughly 89% of them seen once, and the ten largest clones take approximately 4.1%. Sequences were obtained from peripheral blood. These receptors came from a woman aged 55-70 years with COVID-19, enrolled during active disease.

CDR3: CASSTRGQPNTEAFF. In DNA form, the CDR3 reads TGCGCCAGCAGCACACGGGGACAGCCTAACACTGAAGCTTTCTTT. The chain is built from TRBV5-1 and TRBJ1-1, with TRBD1 matching 7 bases. CDR1 and CDR2 (germline): SGHRS, YFSETQ. V gave up 4 bases and J gave up 2 bases; unmatched junction bases: 8. The CDR3 runs 15 residues. The variable domain in full, completed from reference TRBV5-1 and TRBJ1-1, reads KAGVTQTPRYLIKTRGQQVTLSCSPISGHRSVSWYQQTPGQGLQFLFEYFSETQRNKGNFPGRFSGRQFSNSRSEMNVSTLELGDSALYLCASSTRGQPNTEAFFGQGTRLTVV.

The V gene is TRBV19, the J gene TRBJ1-5, with D tentatively TRBD1 (5 bases). Trimming pared 7 bases from V and 0 bases from J, leaving 16 bases between. Germline CDR1 LNHDA, CDR2 SQIVND (reference sequence). CDR3 length: 16 residues. The CDR3 bases are TGTGCCAGTACCCGGCGGGGAGGGGATAGCAATCAGCCCCAGCATTTT. This translates into CASTRRGGDSNQPQHF.

The chain employs TRBV9 and TRBJ1-6; the match to TRBD1 covers 8 bases. V lost 4 bases and J lost 10; bases outside the gene matches: 10. CDR1 is SGDLS, CDR2 YYNGEE, per germline. The CDR3 loop spans 15 amino acids. The chain's CDR3 is CASSPGQGSGSPLHF. The CDR3 DNA is TGTGCCAGCAGCCCAGGACAGGGATCGGGCTCACCCCTCCACTTT.

This CDR3 is CASSASGVPSNYGYTF. The CDR3, as DNA: TGCGCCAGCAGTGCCTCAGGGGTCCCTTCTAACTATGGCTACACCTTC. The rearrangement uses TRBV5-1 and TRBJ1-2; D possibly corresponds to TRBD1 (6 bases). Deletions cut 5 bases from V and 0 bases from J, with 17 bases between. The CDR3 covers 16 residues. Germline CDR1 reads SGHRS; CDR2 reads YFSETQ.

The rearrangement joins TRBV18 to TRBJ1-1; a weak D match, TRBD1 (5 bases). The CDR3 extends over 15 amino acids. V was pared by 3 bases and J by 0 bases, with 11 bases between. Germline V gene lookup returns CDR1 KGHSH and CDR2 LQKENI. CDR3 protein: CASSPSQGLNTEAFF. CDR3 sequence (DNA): TGTGCCAGCTCACCCAGTCAGGGATTGAACACTGAAGCTTTCTTT.